This section outlines one TCR beta chain sequence together with its context. Antigen specificity is unknown. The source of the sample is a study of T cell repertoires in cytomegalovirus infection. Whole-study context: A matching HLA type, together with CMV infection, was signaled by public TCR beta signatures.

The germline V and J ends were trimmed by 7 bases and 3 bases, with 7 bases remaining between them. The CDR3 runs 12 residues. The germline gives CDR1 MNHEY, CDR2 SMNVEV (reference sequence). Each CDR3 protein is one row after TCRdb ran MiXCR on the reads. Counted here are some 560,000 distinct CDR3 sequences, just under 40% occurring once; the ten biggest clones make up over 45%. The chain employs TRBV27 and TRBJ2-1, with D possibly matching TRBD2 (5 bases). This receptor was obtained from a human donor in good health (CMV status not recorded). Some clones in this sample may be carry-over from other donors' samples. The sequencing here drew on cultured PBMCs, taken from culture after CMV antigen stimulation. In DNA, the CDR3 is TGTGCCAGCATTGGAGGCTACAATGAGCAGTTCTTC. Translation gives CASIGGYNEQFF.